What follows describes a single TCR beta chain. The sample comes from a study of blood T cell repertoires in COVID-19. On the study more broadly: T cells, B-cell-depleted T cells, or PBMCs supplied cDNA or gDNA.

Enrolled through a virtual design, the participants were between roughly 18 and 95 years of age and came from 24 US areas. Source study methods: Quantification of nucleated cells was approximated via reference gene primer amplification. Clones were read by immunoSEQ multiplex PCR, and TCRdb kept only the in-frame ones, dropping some. The DNA was the basis for D and trimming; V, J and clone size are from that table. This repertoire shows about 63,000 clones, approximately 81% found once; its top ten account for about 4%. The ends lost 6 bases at V and 6 bases at J; junction bases unmatched: 4. The CDR3 has 14 amino acids. Germline V lookup: CDR1 SNHLY, CDR2 FYNNEI.

The sequencing sample was made of PBMCs or T cells enriched from blood (not recorded which). The chain uses TRBV2 and TRBJ2-2, with 10 bases identical to TRBD1. This sequence was found in a woman in her thirties or forties with acute COVID-19. This CDR3 reads CASREGQGSGELFF. The CDR3 region has the DNA TGTGCCAGCAGGGAGGGACAGGGGTCCGGGGAGCTGTTTTTT. Full variable domain (remainder filled in from reference TRBV2 and TRBJ2-2): EPEVTQTPSHQVTQMGQEVILRCVPISNHLYFYWYRQILGQKVEFLVSFYNNEISEKSEIFDDQFSVERPDGSNFTLKIRSTKLEDSAMYFCASREGQGSGELFFGEGSRLTVL.